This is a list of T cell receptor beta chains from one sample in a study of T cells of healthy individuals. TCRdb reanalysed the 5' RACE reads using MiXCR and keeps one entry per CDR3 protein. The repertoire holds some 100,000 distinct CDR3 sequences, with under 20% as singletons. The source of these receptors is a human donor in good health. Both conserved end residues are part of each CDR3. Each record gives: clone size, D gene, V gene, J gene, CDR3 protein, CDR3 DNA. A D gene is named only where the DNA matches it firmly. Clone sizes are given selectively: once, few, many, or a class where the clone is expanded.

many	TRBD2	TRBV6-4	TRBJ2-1	CASSSGGSSDEQFF	TGTGCCAGCAGCAGCGGGGGATCGTCCGATGAGCAGTTCTTC
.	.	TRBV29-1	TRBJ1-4	CSVAVIAGEKLFF	TGCAGCGTTGCGGTAATCGCCGGCGAAAAACTGTTTTTT
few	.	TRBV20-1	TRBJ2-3	CSARATAGRGTDTQYF	TGCAGTGCTAGAGCTACGGCGGGGCGAGGCACAGATACGCAGTATTTT
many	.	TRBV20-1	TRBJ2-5	CSARLETQYF	TGCAGTGCTAGGCTGGAGACCCAGTACTTC
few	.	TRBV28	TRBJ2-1	CASLRAGADSYNEQFF	TGTGCCAGCCTCAGAGCGGGCGCGGATTCCTACAATGAGCAGTTCTTC
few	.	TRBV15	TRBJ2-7	CATSSFSRPSYEQYF	TGTGCCACCAGCAGCTTTTCGAGGCCCTCCTACGAGCAGTACTTC
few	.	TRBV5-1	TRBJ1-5	CASSSLGGQPQHF	TGCGCCAGCAGCTCCCTTGGCGGGCAGCCCCAGCATTTT
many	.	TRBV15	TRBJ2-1	CATSRKPVAPNEQFF	TGTGCCACCAGCAGGAAGCCGGTTGCCCCCAATGAGCAGTTCTTC
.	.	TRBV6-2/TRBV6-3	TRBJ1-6	CASSYPVSPLHF	TGTGCCAGCAGTTACCCCGTTTCACCCCTCCACTTT
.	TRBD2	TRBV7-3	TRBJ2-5	CASSLGPLSGGNSGTQYF	TGTGCCAGCAGCTTAGGGCCCCTAAGCGGGGGTAACAGCGGGACCCAGTACTTC
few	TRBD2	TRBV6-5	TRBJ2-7	CASRPSGRDMRSYEQYF	TGTGCCAGCAGACCTAGCGGGAGGGACATGAGGTCCTACGAGCAGTACTTC